A single sample is the source of the 8 T cell receptor beta chains below, sequenced in a study of cytomegalovirus exposure and HLA in healthy donors. This PCR relied on a set of 60 Vbeta primers and 13 Jbeta primers. Clones were read by immunoSEQ multiplex PCR, and TCRdb kept only the in-frame ones, dropping some. This repertoire shows 150,000 to 200,000 clones, roughly 65% found once; its top ten account for 4% to 5%. Material: PBMCs. These receptors all come from a man between 18 and 35 years old in good health and CMV-seropositive.

The genes are TRBV19 and TRBJ1-1; D unresolved. V lost 5 bases to trimming and J lost 5 bases, with 15 bases between them. This CDR3 has 14 residues. From germline, CDR1 is LNHDA and CDR2 SQIVND (reference sequence). In nucleotides, the CDR3 is TGTGCCAGTAGTCCCCAGCCGGTCGGGACTGAAGCTTTCTTT. Amino acids: CASSPQPVGTEAFF.

This rearrangement joins TRBV9 to TRBJ1-2; maybe TRBD1 (5 bases). Trimming took 0 bases from V and 3 from J, leaving 6 bases between them. Per the germline V gene, CDR1 is SGDLS and CDR2 is YYNGEE. The CDR3 is 13 residues long. Here the CDR3 DNA reads TGTGCCAGCAGCGTAGGCAGGGACTATGGCTACACCTTC. Protein sequence: CASSVGRDYGYTF.

The genes are TRBV7-9 and TRBJ2-3; D is possibly TRBD1 (6 bases). Germline-derived CDR1 and CDR2 are SEHNR and FQNEAQ (reference sequence). The length of the CDR3 is 12 residues. The V gene lost 3 bases and the J gene lost 12 bases, with 13 bases spanning the gap. CDR3 sequence reads: CASSLADRAQYF. CDR3 nucleotide sequence: TGTGCCAGCAGCTTGGCGGACAGAGCTCAGTATTTT.

V is TRBV30 and J is TRBJ1-1; D uncertain. Trimming pared 2 bases from V and 4 bases from J, leaving 14 bases between. The CDR3 spans 14 residues. Germline CDR1 is GTSNPN and CDR2 is SVGIG (reference sequence). The DNA for the CDR3 is TGTGCCTGGAGTCCGTGGAGGGAGGGCACTGAAGCTTTCTTT. Encoded protein: CAWSPWREGTEAFF.

The CDR3 loop is CASSGGAALNQPQHF. Here the CDR3 DNA reads TGTGCCAGCAGCGGTGGGGCGGCACTCAATCAGCCCCAGCATTTT. The V call is TRBV5-5, the J call TRBJ1-5; possibly TRBD1 for D (5 bases). CDR1 is SGHKS, CDR2 YYEKEE, per germline (reference sequence). The CDR3 loop spans 15 amino acids. V was clipped by 4 bases and J by 3 bases, with 14 bases between them.

The V and J genes are TRBV27 and TRBJ1-4; D is unresolved. V gave up 6 bases and J gave up 4 bases, with 9 bases separating them. The CDR3 is 13 residues long. Germline values: CDR1 MNHEY, CDR2 SMNVEV (reference sequence). The CDR3 coding sequence is TGTGCCAGCAGGAAGGCGGGTAATGAAAAACTGTTTTTT. It yields the protein CASRKAGNEKLFF. Full variable domain (outside the CDR3, taken from reference TRBV27 and TRBJ1-4): EAQVTQNPRYLITVTGKKLTVTCSQNMNHEYMSWYRQDPGLGLRQIYYSMNVEVTDKGDVPEGYKVSRKEKRNFPLILESPSPNQTSLYFCASRKAGNEKLFFGSGTQLSVL.

This chain links TRBV20-1 with TRBJ2-1, with D possibly matching TRBD1 (6 bases). V lost 1 base to trimming and J lost 8 bases, with 6 bases between them. The CDR3 totals 11 residues. Germline CDR1 and CDR2: DFQATT and SNEGSKA (reference sequence). CDR3 loop: CSARGGHEQFF. The CDR3 coding sequence is TGCAGTGCTAGAGGGGGGCATGAGCAGTTCTTC.

V and J are TRBV15 and TRBJ2-7, with a possible D match to TRBD1 (5 bases). The CDR3 is made up of 16 amino acids. V lost 0 bases, J lost 5 bases, and 17 bases lay in between. The germline CDR1 and CDR2 sequences are LNHNV and YYDKDF (reference sequence). CDR3 sequence: CATSRDPGRAKDEQYV. The CDR3 coding sequence is TGTGCCACCAGCAGAGATCCGGGCAGGGCGAAGGACGAGCAGTACGTC.